One sample yielded the 10 T cell receptor beta chains listed below, sequenced in a study of blood T cell repertoires in COVID-19. Sequencing used immunoSEQ multiplex PCR; TCRdb keeps in-frame clones, though not all of them. The table records 93,000 or so clones, 87% of them present only once. Sequencing was performed on peripheral blood. Every receptor here comes from a human donor in a cohort sampled during active COVID-19.

The chain links TRBV2 to TRBJ1-4, with D perhaps matching TRBD1 (6 bases). Trimming stripped 7 bases from V and 4 bases from J, with 19 bases between. Germline V gene data show CDR1 as SNHLY and CDR2 as FYNNEI. CDR3 length equals 16 residues. The chain's CDR3 is CASISYPTGINEKLFF. The CDR3 DNA follows: TGTGCCAGCATCTCCTACCCAACAGGGATTAATGAAAAACTGTTTTTT.

V is TRBV28 and J is TRBJ2-7, with 13 bases identical to TRBD2. Per the germline V gene, CDR1 is MDHEN and CDR2 is SYDVKM. V lost 6 bases, J lost 9 bases, and 20 bases stayed unmatched. CDR3 length: 18 residues. CDR3 coding DNA: TGTGCCAGCAGCACTCCCCGACTAGCGGGGGGTCTGATACGGGGGCAGTACTTC. It is translated as CASSTPRLAGGLIRGQYF.

The CDR3 here is CASSPGQSTEAFF. The CDR3 region has the DNA TGTGCCAGCAGCCCTGGACAGTCCACTGAAGCTTTCTTT. The chain joins TRBV5-8 to TRBJ1-1; a weak D match, TRBD1 (6 bases). The germline V and J ends were trimmed by 4 bases and 4 bases, with 11 bases remaining between them. The CDR3 runs to 13 residues. Germline CDR1 reads SGHTS; CDR2 reads YDEGEE.

V and J are TRBV5-1 and TRBJ2-7, with TRBD2 matching 11 bases. The ends lost 2 bases at V and 2 bases at J; junction bases unmatched: 3. Germline V gene sequence: CDR1 SGHRS, CDR2 YFSETQ. The CDR3 length is 15 residues. The CDR3 DNA follows: TGCGCCAGCAGCTTACTAGCGGGGGAGACCTACGAGCAGTACTTC. This sequence encodes CASSLLAGETYEQYF. Together with reference TRBV5-1 and TRBJ2-7, the CDR3 gives the full variable domain: KAGVTQTPRYLIKTRGQQVTLSCSPISGHRSVSWYQQTPGQGLQFLFEYFSETQRNKGNFPGRFSGRQFSNSRSEMNVSTLELGDSALYLCASSLLAGETYEQYFGPGTRLTVT.

The chain is built from TRBV27 and TRBJ2-7; a weak D match, TRBD1 (6 bases). This CDR3 comprises 16 residues. V was pared by 3 bases and J by 1 base, with 16 bases between. Germline CDR1 and CDR2: MNHEY and SMNVEV (reference sequence). CDR3 protein: CASSFSSGHTSYEQYF. For the CDR3, the DNA is TGTGCCAGCAGTTTCTCTTCGGGACACACGTCCTACGAGCAGTACTTC.

This clone was seen only a few times. CDR3 loop: CASSLARQGRSYNSPLHF. DNA for the CDR3: TGTGCCAGCAGCTTAGCCCGACAGGGGAGGTCCTATAATTCACCCCTCCACTTT. V gene TRBV7-9 combines with J gene TRBJ1-6; 8 bases line up with TRBD1. The CDR3 extends over 18 amino acids. V was pared by 0 bases and J by 1 base, with 5 bases of the junction left unmatched. Germline CDR1 and CDR2: SEHNR and FQNEAQ (reference sequence).

The chain uses TRBV2 and TRBJ1-2; 9 bases agree with TRBD1. Germline CDR1 is SNHLY and CDR2 is FYNNEI. V lost 5 bases and J lost 8; bases outside the gene matches: 6. CDR3 length: 13 amino acids. CDR3 DNA sequence: TGTGCCAGCAGTTCCACAGGGGGCGAGGGCTACACCTTC. This encodes CASSSTGGEGYTF.

The chain couples TRBV11-2 to TRBJ1-4; 7 bases are a match to TRBD1. Germline CDR1 and CDR2: SGHAT and FQNNGV. V gave up 2 bases and J gave up 7 bases; unmatched junction bases: 4. The CDR3 sequence is 14 residues long. This CDR3 reads CASSLRGRFEKLFF. The CDR3, as DNA: TGTGCCAGCAGCTTAAGGGGGCGCTTTGAAAAACTGTTTTTT. The variable domain in full, with the rest retrieved from reference TRBV11-2 and TRBJ1-4, is EAGVAQSPRYKIIEKRQSVAFWCNPISGHATLYWYQQILGQGPKLLIQFQNNGVVDDSQLPKDRFSAERLKGVDSTLKIQPAKLEDSAVYLCASSLRGRFEKLFFGSGTQLSVL.

The rearrangement uses TRBV6-5 and TRBJ1-3, with D unclear. Germline-derived CDR1 and CDR2 are MNHEY and SVGAGI. The CDR3 is made up of 13 amino acids. The V gene lost 7 bases and the J gene lost 0 bases, with 7 bases spanning the gap. DNA of the CDR3: TGTGCCAGCAAGATAGCCTCTGGAAACACCATATATTTT. Translating gives CASKIASGNTIYF.

The chain links TRBV9 to TRBJ2-7; 7 nucleotides align to TRBD1. CDR3 length: 13 residues. Germline V gene sequence: CDR1 SGDLS, CDR2 YYNGEE. V lost 4 bases to trimming and J lost 4 bases; unmatched junction nucleotides: 5. CDR3 in DNA: TGTGCCAGCAGCCCTGGGACAGAGTACGAGCAGTACTTC. It translates to CASSPGTEYEQYF.